The 7 T cell receptor beta chains below were found in one sample sequenced in a study of blood T cell repertoires in COVID-19. TCRdb's copy holds only in-frame clones and misses some; the assay was immunoSEQ multiplex PCR. This sample has about 200,000 clones, with about nine tenths found just once. The specimen was peripheral blood. Receptor source: an older woman with acute or convalescent COVID-19.

The gene calls are TRBV11-2 and TRBJ1-1; possible D gene TRBD1, 5 bases. Germline CDR1 SGHAT, CDR2 FQNNGV. V lost 1 base and J lost 6, with 15 bases in between. The CDR3 consists of 15 residues. CDR3 residues: CASSLVTGWSAEAFF. The CDR3 bases are TGTGCCAGCAGCTTAGTTACAGGCTGGTCTGCTGAAGCTTTCTTT.

This clone has only a few counts. This sequence joins TRBV7-2 and TRBJ2-1; 9 nucleotides match TRBD2. Germline values: CDR1 SGHTA, CDR2 FQGNSA. V was clipped by 1 base and J by 0 bases; unmatched bases: 7. This CDR3 is built from 18 residues. CDR3: CASSLGALAGRSYNEQFF. The CDR3 nucleotides are TGTGCCAGCAGCTTAGGGGCGCTAGCGGGGCGCTCCTACAATGAGCAGTTCTTC. The full variable domain, rest sourced from reference TRBV7-2 and TRBJ2-1, is GAGVSQSPSNKVTEKGKDVELRCDPISGHTALYWYRQSLGQGLEFLIYFQGNSAPDKSGLPSDRFSAERTGGSVSTLTIQRTQQEDSAVYLCASSLGALAGRSYNEQFFGPGTRLTVL.

The V and J genes are TRBV2 and TRBJ1-2; D is uncertain. This CDR3 comprises 15 residues. CDR1 is SNHLY, CDR2 FYNNEI, per germline. V lost 4 bases to trimming and J lost 3 bases, with 15 bases between them. The CDR3 coding sequence is TGTGCCAGCAGTGGCCCAAGGCGGCGGGACTATGGCTACACCTTC. Translated, it gives CASSGPRRRDYGYTF.

The chain has TRBV7-2 and TRBJ1-2; 11 bases line up with TRBD1. The trim removed 4 bases at V and 7 bases at J, leaving 2 bases unmatched. CDR3 size: 13 residues. Germline CDR1 is SGHTA and CDR2 is FQGNSA. The CDR3 protein is CASSSGTGGGYTF. CDR3 coding DNA: TGTGCCAGCAGCTCCGGGACAGGGGGTGGCTACACCTTC.

The chain recombines TRBV7-2 with TRBJ2-2, with 7 bases that match TRBD2. Germline lookup yields CDR1 SGHTA and CDR2 FQGNSA. Trimming at V came to 4 bases and at J to 6 bases, leaving 17 bases not matched to a gene. The CDR3 consists of 18 residues. CDR3 in amino acids: CASSSFGGGRHAAGELFF. CDR3 coding DNA: TGTGCCAGCAGCTCCTTTGGGGGGGGACGACATGCGGCCGGGGAGCTGTTTTTT.

V usage is TRBV12-3 or TRBV12-4 and J usage is TRBJ2-7, with D possibly being TRBD1 (6 bases). The V and J ends lost 6 bases and 4 bases respectively, with 13 bases between them. This CDR3 contains 13 residues. CDR3 in amino acids: CASSLNRVYEQYF. The CDR3 bases are TGTGCCAGCAGCCTAAACAGGGTATACGAGCAGTACTTC.

V usage is TRBV7-9 and J usage is TRBJ2-7; TRBD1 agrees at 8 bases. Germline V gene data show CDR1 as SEHNR and CDR2 as FQNEAQ (reference sequence). The CDR3 covers 15 residues. V lost 5 bases and J lost 2; bases outside the gene matches: 8. CDR3 protein: CASSVPTGAAYEQYF. In DNA, the CDR3 is TGTGCCAGCAGCGTGCCGACAGGGGCAGCCTACGAGCAGTACTTC.